Each of the 22 T cell receptor beta chains below was sequenced from the same sample in a study of long-term antiretroviral therapy in people with HIV. Sequencing relied on immunoSEQ assay v3.0, run at survey level. Only in-frame clones appear in the TCRdb table, and some are missing; sequencing was by immunoSEQ multiplex PCR. The profile shows 20,000 to 25,000 clones, approximately 76% of them singletons. Sequenced material: unsorted PBMCs, taken around 1.8 years before starting antiretroviral therapy. All receptors come from a woman aged 40 to 55 with HIV.

This clone appeared once. The junction shows a germline mismatch at one end, possibly a read error. The rearrangement joins TRBV7-2 to TRBJ2-7; D remains ambiguous. The CDR3 loop spans 13 amino acids. Per germline, CDR1 SGHTA and CDR2 FQGNSA. CDR3 DNA: TGTGCCAGCAGCTTTTTCGACCGCTACGAGCAGCACTTC. It translates to CASSFFDRYEQHF.

The chain joins TRBV9 to TRBJ1-1; no clear D gene. Trimming pared 7 bases from V and 4 bases from J, leaving 14 bases between. Germline V gene lookup returns CDR1 SGDLS and CDR2 YYNGEE. This CDR3 has 13 amino acids. CDR3 coding DNA: TGTGCCAGCGTGGGAAAAACGGGCACTGAAGCTTTCTTT. Translated: CASVGKTGTEAFF.

The chain recombines TRBV7-2 with TRBJ1-4, with D tentatively TRBD1 (6 bases). With 5 bases removed from V and 8 bases from J, the gap between germline ends came to 12 bases. The CDR3 has 13 amino acids. From germline, CDR1 is SGHTA and CDR2 FQGNSA. The CDR3 DNA sequence: TGTGCCAGCAGCAGTACAGGGTTCGAAAAACTGTTTTTT. This translates into CASSSTGFEKLFF. Full variable domain (remainder filled in from reference TRBV7-2 and TRBJ1-4): GAGVSQSPSNKVTEKGKDVELRCDPISGHTALYWYRQSLGQGLEFLIYFQGNSAPDKSGLPSDRFSAERTGGSVSTLTIQRTQQEDSAVYLCASSSTGFEKLFFGSGTQLSVL.

The J gene is TRBJ1-1, the V gene TRBV5-6; D is ambiguous. Trimming took 3 bases from V and 0 from J, leaving 12 bases between them. The germline V gene encodes CDR1 SGHDT and CDR2 YYEEEE. The CDR3 runs 15 residues. The CDR3 loop reads CASSSRATMNTEAFF. Here the CDR3 DNA reads TGTGCCAGCAGCTCACGGGCGACAATGAACACTGAAGCTTTCTTT.

The chain links TRBV6-4 to TRBJ2-1; TRBD1 might be the D (5 bases). From germline, CDR1 is MRHNA and CDR2 SNTAGT. V shed 0 bases and J shed 5 bases, with 5 bases lying between them. This CDR3 contains 13 residues. The CDR3 spells CASSDSDNNEQFF. The CDR3 region has the DNA TGTGCCAGCAGTGACTCGGACAACAATGAGCAGTTCTTC.

The chain combines TRBV28 with TRBJ1-5; TRBD1 might be the D (6 bases). The CDR3 has 16 residues. Trimming removed 6 bases at V and 4 bases at J, with 19 bases between. The V gene's germline CDR1 is MDHEN and CDR2 SYDVKM. The CDR3 protein is CASRKGAGERNQPQHF. The CDR3 bases are TGTGCCAGCAGGAAAGGGGCAGGGGAAAGGAATCAGCCCCAGCATTTT.

The V call is TRBV5-6, the J call TRBJ2-3; D might be TRBD2 (6 bases). The CDR3 loop spans 14 amino acids. V gave up 7 bases and J gave up 0 bases, with 12 bases separating them. In germline, CDR1 is SGHDT, CDR2 YYEEEE. CDR3 region: CASSRRGSTDTQYF. The CDR3, as DNA: TGTGCCAGCTCCCGGCGGGGCAGCACAGATACGCAGTATTTT.

The genes are TRBV11-2 and TRBJ2-7, with 8 bases aligning to TRBD1. Germline assignment: CDR1 SGHAT and CDR2 FQNNGV. The V segment lost 4 bases and the J segment 1 base; nucleotides outside the gene matches: 3. The CDR3 runs to 14 residues. For the CDR3, the DNA is TGTGCCAGCAGCTGGGGGACAGGATCCTACGAGCAGTACTTC. Its translation is CASSWGTGSYEQYF.

The chain has TRBV12-5 and TRBJ2-1; the D gene is possibly TRBD2 (5 bases). Looked up from germline, CDR1 is LGHNT and CDR2 is FRNRAP. The V and J ends lost 0 bases and 2 bases respectively, with 14 bases between them. This CDR3 has 17 amino acids. The CDR3 DNA reads TGTGCTAGTGGTTTGGTAAAGGCTAGCAGAACCTACAATGAGCAGTTCTTC. Encoded protein: CASGLVKASRTYNEQFF.

V gene TRBV30 combines with J gene TRBJ1-1, with D hard to call. V shed 3 bases and J shed 0 bases, with 8 bases lying between them. CDR1 GTSNPN and CDR2 SVGIG come from the germline V gene (reference sequence). This CDR3 comprises 13 residues. The CDR3 spells CAWRANMNTEAFF. The CDR3 coding sequence is TGTGCCTGGAGGGCAAACATGAACACTGAAGCTTTCTTT.

This clone was observed once. The chain couples TRBV29-1 to TRBJ1-1; no clear D gene. Germline CDR1 reads SQVTM; CDR2 reads ANQGSEA. With 0 bases removed from V and 4 bases from J, the gap between germline ends came to 3 bases. The CDR3 has 11 amino acids. The CDR3 loop is CSVEEPTEAFF. CDR3 DNA: TGCAGCGTTGAAGAACCCACTGAAGCTTTCTTT.

The table lists this clone with a few counts. In nucleotides, the CDR3 is TGTGCCAGTTTGGGGGAGACCCAGTACTTC. Its protein is CASLGETQYF. This sequence joins TRBV19 and TRBJ2-5; unclear D gene. This CDR3 spans 10 amino acids. Per the germline V gene, CDR1 is LNHDA and CDR2 is SQIVND (reference sequence). Trimming cost V 8 bases and J 5 bases, with 6 bases left between them.

V gene TRBV18 combines with J gene TRBJ1-1, with D hard to call. CDR3 length: 16 amino acids. V lost 2 bases to trimming and J lost 1 base, with 14 bases between them. Germline lookup yields CDR1 KGHSH and CDR2 LQKENI. The CDR3 DNA reads as TGTGCCAGCTCACCAAATTACGCGACTTCGAACACTGAAGCTTTCTTT. Translation: CASSPNYATSNTEAFF.

J is TRBJ2-2 and V is TRBV7-2, with TRBD2 as a possible D gene (7 bases). Germline CDR1 is SGHTA and CDR2 is FQGNSA. V was clipped by 3 bases and J by 4 bases, with 9 bases between them. The CDR3 runs to 14 residues. DNA for the CDR3: TGTGCCAGCAGCTTGGGAGGGGGCACCGGGGAGCTGTTTTTT. Encoded protein: CASSLGGGTGELFF.

J is TRBJ1-2 and V is TRBV29-1, with TRBD1 matching 8 bases. V shed 2 bases, J shed 4 bases, and the junction held 0 bases outside the gene matches. The CDR3 runs 12 residues. Looked up from germline, CDR1 is SQVTM and CDR2 is ANQGSEA. The CDR3 DNA sequence: TGCAGCGTTGAACAGGGGGCCTATGGCTACACCTTC. It yields the protein CSVEQGAYGYTF.

The chain links TRBV13 to TRBJ2-5, with D unresolved. Per the germline V gene, CDR1 is PRHDT and CDR2 is FYEKMQ (reference sequence). The CDR3 sequence is 13 residues long. Trimming removed 5 bases at V and 1 base at J, with 8 bases between. CDR3 nucleotides: TGTGCCAGCAGCCTACGAGGCCAAGAGACCCAGTACTTC. Translated, it gives CASSLRGQETQYF.

The chain carries TRBV14 and TRBJ2-7, with D tentatively TRBD2 (5 bases). Deletions cut 2 bases from V and 1 base from J, with 15 bases between. CDR1 SGHDN and CDR2 FVKESK come from the germline V gene. This CDR3 comprises 16 residues. DNA for the CDR3: TGTGCCAGCAGCCAAACCTTAGGACTTATGTCCTACGAGCAGTACTTC. It yields the protein CASSQTLGLMSYEQYF.

This rearrangement joins TRBV14 to TRBJ2-3; TRBD1 agrees at 9 bases. This CDR3 is 14 amino acids long. Germline trimming cut 4 bases from V and 7 bases from J; bases unmatched to any gene: 6. Germline V gene sequence: CDR1 SGHDN, CDR2 FVKESK. This chain's CDR3 is CASSRSQGANTQYF. CDR3 in DNA: TGTGCCAGCAGCCGATCACAGGGGGCAAATACGCAGTATTTT.

V gene TRBV7-9 combines with J gene TRBJ2-1; 10 bases match TRBD1. V was clipped by 1 base and J by 3 bases; unmatched bases: 3. This CDR3 has 16 amino acids. CDR1 SEHNR and CDR2 FQNEAQ come from the germline V gene (reference sequence). The CDR3 sequence: CASSLVWTGGYNEQFF. The CDR3, as DNA: TGTGCCAGCAGCTTAGTTTGGACAGGGGGCTACAATGAGCAGTTCTTC.

The CDR3 reads CASSQGIEADTQYF. The CDR3 bases are TGCGCCAGCAGCCAAGGAATTGAGGCAGATACGCAGTATTTT. The chain carries TRBV4-3 and TRBJ2-3; D not resolved. This CDR3 contains 14 residues. Trimming took 1 base from V and 4 from J, leaving 9 bases between them. Looked up from germline, CDR1 is LGHNA and CDR2 is YSLEER.

The genes are TRBV6-1 and TRBJ2-5, with D possibly matching TRBD2 (6 bases). The CDR3 has 13 amino acids. The germline gives CDR1 MNHNS, CDR2 SASEGT. V shed 6 bases and J shed 5 bases, with 13 bases lying between them. CDR3 DNA sequence: TGTGCCAGCAGCCAAGGGCTAGCGGAGACCCAGTACTTC. Encoded protein: CASSQGLAETQYF.

This rearrangement joins TRBV7-9 to TRBJ1-1; D gene unclear. The CDR3 runs 12 residues. The germline V and J ends were trimmed by 3 bases and 1 base, with 3 bases remaining between them. Per germline, CDR1 SEHNR and CDR2 FQNEAQ (reference sequence). The CDR3 spells CASSFGNTEAFF. The CDR3 bases are TGTGCCAGCAGCTTCGGGAACACTGAAGCTTTCTTT. The full variable domain, its missing parts supplied by reference TRBV7-9 and TRBJ1-1, is DTGVSQNPRHKITKRGQNVTFRCDPISEHNRLYWYRQTLGQGPEFLTYFQNEAQLEKSRLLSDRFSAERPKGSFSTLEIQRTEQGDSAMYLCASSFGNTEAFFGQGTRLTVV.